This T cell receptor (beta chain) was sequenced in a study of T-cell reconstitution after alpha-beta-depleted transplantation in children. The study's findings and limits: The high TCRbeta diversity at day 60 in some patients came from surviving recipient T cells and thymic progenitors. After transplant, at about two months, alpha-beta T cells were reportedly derived from several hundred expanded graft clones. T-cell numbers and diversity, one year after transplant, stemmed largely from T cells that were newly produced.

J lost 5 bases, V lost 0 bases, and 9 bases had no gene match. Germline CDR1 MGHRA, CDR2 YSYEKL. The CDR3 has 16 amino acids. It was with unique molecular identifiers that the TCRbeta library was prepared. Each CDR3 protein is one row after TCRdb ran MiXCR on the PCR reads. The sample holds roughly 420,000 distinct CDR3 sequences; roughly 16% are singletons and the top ten take 25% to 30%. This clonotype has ten or more counts. The target antigen is unknown. The specimen comprised PBMCs, mostly from graft donor cells, sampled 360 days after TCRalphabeta/CD19-depleted stem cell transplant. V gene TRBV4-1 combines with J gene TRBJ2-7; 8 bases are a match to TRBD2. This sequence originates from a boy younger than two who had a stem cell transplant for Wiskott-Aldrich syndrome, so the T cells may come from the graft donor. CDR3 residues: CASSQEPTSVPHEQYF. The CDR3 coding sequence is TGCGCCAGCAGCCAAGAACCGACTAGCGTGCCCCACGAGCAGTACTTC.